The present T cell receptor beta chain was sequenced within a study of T cell responses to AZD1222 COVID-19 vaccine. This clone was found once. The antigen is unknown. Libraries were prepared by immunoSEQ multiplex PCR; TCRdb keeps only in-frame clonotypes and omits some of them. The profile shows 90,000 to 120,000 clones, 75% to 90% of them singletons. Germline CDR1 and CDR2: MDHEN and SYDVKM. The CDR3 runs to 13 residues. The V end was cut by 6 bases, the J end by 8 bases, with 13 bases between. Study-level points and caveats: Per reports, nearly half of all spike-specific TCRs target regions that are unmutated in variants. Possibly, clonal diversity was underestimated; donors were largely white British and included more females. CD4 TCRs covered the whole spike, strongest at regions 160-218 and 743-854. No day 14 peak samples; only post-peak repertoires were characterized.

The sequences come from peripheral blood, collected on day 0 of AZD1222 vaccination. V is TRBV28 and J is TRBJ1-4; D ambiguous. The source is an adult in good health. The CDR3: CASSETGREKLFF. Here the CDR3 DNA reads TGTGCCAGCAGCGAAACGGGCCGAGAAAAACTGTTTTTT.